The T cell receptor beta chain under discussion was sequenced for a study of cytomegalovirus exposure and HLA in healthy donors. PCR used 60 Vbeta primers and 13 Jbeta primers. Libraries were prepared by immunoSEQ multiplex PCR; TCRdb keeps only in-frame clonotypes and omits some of them. This sample has 150,000 to 200,000 clones, with over 60% found just once. CDR1 and CDR2 from the germline V gene are MDHEN and SYDVKM. With V trimmed by 2 bases and J by 6 bases, 8 bases remained unmatched. The CDR3 consists of 16 residues. The source is a woman in her 30s in good health and CMV-seronegative. Material: PBMCs. V is TRBV28 and J is TRBJ2-3; 10 positions match TRBD2. CDR3 nucleotides: TGTGCCAGCAGTTTAAAGGCTAGCGGGAGAGGGGATACGCAGTATTTT. Its translation: CASSLKASGRGDTQYF.